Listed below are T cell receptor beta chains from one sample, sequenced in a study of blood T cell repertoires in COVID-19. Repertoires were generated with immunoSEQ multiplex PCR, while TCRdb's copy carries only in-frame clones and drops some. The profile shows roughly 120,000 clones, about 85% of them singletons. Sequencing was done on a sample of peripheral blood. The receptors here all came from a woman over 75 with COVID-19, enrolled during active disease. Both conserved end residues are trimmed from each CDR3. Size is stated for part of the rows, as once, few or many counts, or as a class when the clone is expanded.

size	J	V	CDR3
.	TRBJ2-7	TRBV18	ASSPNRGRAGEQY
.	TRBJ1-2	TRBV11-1	ASSRQGTLYGYT
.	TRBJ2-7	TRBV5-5	ASSPRLALSYEQY
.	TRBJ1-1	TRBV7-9	ASSLGGLNTEAF
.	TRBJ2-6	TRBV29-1	SVREYSGANVLT
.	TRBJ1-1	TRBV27	ASRQGAWTEAF
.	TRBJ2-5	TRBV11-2	ASSATGGWLETQY
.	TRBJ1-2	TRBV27	ASSRDREYYGYT
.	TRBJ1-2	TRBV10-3	AISVGGSSPYGYT
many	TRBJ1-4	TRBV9	ASSEVLNGGKLF
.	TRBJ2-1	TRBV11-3	ASSLGGQFSYNEQF
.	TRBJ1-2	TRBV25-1	ASSGDSRNYGYT
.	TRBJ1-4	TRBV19	ASTIPGRLNEKLF
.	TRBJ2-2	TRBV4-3	ASSQGPSDATGELF
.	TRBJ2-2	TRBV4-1	AIGDSNTGELF
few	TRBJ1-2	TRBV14	ASSHDRQYGYT
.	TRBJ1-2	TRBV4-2	ASSQEGQGLYGYT
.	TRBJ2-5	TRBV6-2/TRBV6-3	ASSPSGGKMAQY
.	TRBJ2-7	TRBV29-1	SVDGGTNSYEQY
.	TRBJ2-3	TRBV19	ASSTILAGGFLGTQY
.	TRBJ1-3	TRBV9	ASSGPGTGGGNTIY
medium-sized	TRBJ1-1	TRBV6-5	ASRDTTGGTEAF
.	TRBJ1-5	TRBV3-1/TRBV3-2	ASSPTGLSQPQH
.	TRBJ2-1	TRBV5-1	ASSLAFPSAGEQF
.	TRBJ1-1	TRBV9	ASSISGGNTEAF
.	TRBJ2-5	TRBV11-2	ASSFGLTGETQY